This T cell receptor beta chain appears in the sequencing data of a study of shared clonotypes between healthy human individuals. Study conclusions and caveats: Approximately 5.3% was the fraction of naive CD4 clonotypes found shared across a few donors. With few donors, the genetic and exposure-history diversity represented was limited.

TCRdb's copy holds only in-frame clones and misses some; the assay was immunoSEQ multiplex PCR. The sample lists some 2,000,000 clones, 90% to 97% occurring once. As concerns this clone: Its antigen is currently unknown.

The CDR3 has 15 amino acids. The germline CDR1 and CDR2 sequences are MGHRA and YSYEKL. V lost 0 bases and J lost 4; bases outside the gene matches: 2. This TCR came from a man aged 18 to 29 in good health. Sequencing used naive CD4+ T cells sorted from blood. Subset: CD45RA+ positively selected. The chain employs TRBV4-1 and TRBJ2-3; TRBD2 matches at 9 bases. The CDR3 region is CASSQEERGADTQYF. Here the CDR3 DNA reads TGCGCCAGCAGCCAAGAGGAGCGGGGGGCAGATACGCAGTATTTT.